The present entry profiles one TCR beta chain with its context. This record belongs to a study of blood T cell repertoires in COVID-19. The overall study: Acute and convalescent COVID-19 samples came from the United States, Italy and Spain.

Germline values: CDR1 LGHDT, CDR2 YNNKEL (reference sequence). Trimming cost V 1 base and J 5 bases, with 14 bases left between them. The CDR3 is 15 amino acids. Original methodology: By means of reference gene primer amplification, nucleated cell counts were estimated. Sequencing used immunoSEQ multiplex PCR; TCRdb keeps in-frame clones, though not all of them. That table is the source of V, J and clone size, and D and trimming were worked out from the DNA. This table holds around 130,000 clones, approximately 86% found once. Participants spanned ages roughly 18 to 90 years and resided in roughly 22 US areas.

The chain combines TRBV3-1 (or the pseudogene TRBV3-2) with TRBJ2-5; a weak D match, TRBD2 (7 bases). The specimen was PBMCs or T cells enriched from blood (not recorded which). This receptor was taken from a woman between 45 and 65 years old who had recovered from COVID-19. The CDR3 sequence is CASSQGLGGLETQYF. CDR3 bases: TGTGCCAGCAGCCAAGGTTTGGGGGGGCTGGAGACCCAGTACTTC.